The rows below give T cell receptor beta chains drawn from one sample of a study of cytomegalovirus exposure and HLA in healthy donors. The assay was immunoSEQ multiplex PCR, and TCRdb's table has in-frame clones only and misses some. Counted here are under 300,000 clones, approximately 81% occurring once; the ten biggest clones make up under 8%. Sequencing was performed on PBMCs. The receptors stem from an older woman in good health and CMV-seropositive. The CDR3 runs from the conserved cysteine through the conserved F or W. The order of the fields is clone size, V gene, D gene, J gene, CDR3 DNA, CDR3 protein. D genes are given only for firm matches. Clone size is shown for a subset of rows, as once, few, many or a class of expanded clone.

abundance: once; v_gene: TRBV7-8; d_gene: -; j_gene: TRBJ2-5; CDR3nt: TGTGCCAGCAGCTTAGGACTCCAAGAGACCCAGTACTTC; CDR3aa: CASSLGLQETQYF
abundance: -; v_gene: TRBV2; d_gene: TRBD2; j_gene: TRBJ2-7; CDR3nt: TGTGCCAGCACCGAGGGGACTAGCGGCACGACTTCCTACGAGCAGTACTTC; CDR3aa: CASTEGTSGTTSYEQYF
abundance: -; v_gene: TRBV7-2; d_gene: TRBD2; j_gene: TRBJ2-5; CDR3nt: TGTGCCAGCAGCTTAGAGGGACTAGCGGGAGGTCGCGAGGAGACCCAGTACTTC; CDR3aa: CASSLEGLAGGREETQYF
abundance: few; v_gene: TRBV5-1; d_gene: -; j_gene: TRBJ2-1; CDR3nt: TGCGCCAGCACGGGATCGGTAGGCCCCGTCCATGAGCAGTTCTTC; CDR3aa: CASTGSVGPVHEQFF
abundance: -; v_gene: TRBV28; d_gene: TRBD1; j_gene: TRBJ1-1; CDR3nt: TGTGCCAGCAGTTTCCTAGCCCCCGGGACAGGGTTGAACACTGAAGCTTTCTTT; CDR3aa: CASSFLAPGTGLNTEAFF
abundance: -; v_gene: TRBV6-1; d_gene: TRBD2; j_gene: TRBJ2-7; CDR3nt: TGTGCCAGCAGTCGGGAGGCTATCACCTACGAGCAGTACTTC; CDR3aa: CASSREAITYEQYF
abundance: -; v_gene: TRBV5-1; d_gene: TRBD2; j_gene: TRBJ2-7; CDR3nt: TGCGCCAGCAGCCCGGGAGGGAACTTTGCCTCCTACGAGCAGTACTTC; CDR3aa: CASSPGGNFASYEQYF
abundance: -; v_gene: TRBV15; d_gene: -; j_gene: TRBJ2-5; CDR3nt: TGTGCCACCAGCAGAGATAACTTGGGGGGAAGGGAGACCCAGTACTTC; CDR3aa: CATSRDNLGGRETQYF
abundance: -; v_gene: TRBV9; d_gene: -; j_gene: TRBJ2-3; CDR3nt: TGTGCCAGCAGCGTAGGACCGGGAGATGGGACAGATACGCAGTATTTT; CDR3aa: CASSVGPGDGTDTQYF
abundance: -; v_gene: TRBV9; d_gene: -; j_gene: TRBJ1-2; CDR3nt: TGTGCCAGCAGCGTAGCCTCAGGGGGCTACACCTTC; CDR3aa: CASSVASGGYTF
abundance: -; v_gene: TRBV5-8; d_gene: -; j_gene: TRBJ1-4; CDR3nt: TGTGCCAGCAGCTCCGAATCCACTCTGACACCAACTAATGAAAAACTGTTTTTT; CDR3aa: CASSSESTLTPTNEKLFF
abundance: -; v_gene: TRBV6-1; d_gene: -; j_gene: TRBJ2-7; CDR3nt: TGTGCCAGCAGCCCGGACAAACCCTACGAGCAGTACTTC; CDR3aa: CASSPDKPYEQYF
abundance: -; v_gene: TRBV6-6; d_gene: TRBD1; j_gene: TRBJ1-1; CDR3nt: TGTGCCAGCAGTGAGACAGGGTCGATGCCTTTCTTT; CDR3aa: CASSETGSMPFF
abundance: -; v_gene: TRBV7-9; d_gene: TRBD1; j_gene: TRBJ2-7; CDR3nt: TGTGCCAGCAACACAGGGGTGGATCCCTACGAGCAGTACTTC; CDR3aa: CASNTGVDPYEQYF
abundance: once; v_gene: TRBV29-1; d_gene: TRBD2; j_gene: TRBJ2-2; CDR3nt: TGCAGCGTCTCCCGTTTAGCGGGAGGGACCGGGGAGCTGTTTTTT; CDR3aa: CSVSRLAGGTGELFF
abundance: -; v_gene: TRBV14; d_gene: TRBD2; j_gene: TRBJ2-7; CDR3nt: TGTGCCAGCAGCCAAGGGATTAGAACTAGCGGGAGCTACGAGCAGTACTTC; CDR3aa: CASSQGIRTSGSYEQYF
abundance: few; v_gene: TRBV2; d_gene: TRBD1; j_gene: TRBJ2-1; CDR3nt: TGTGCCAGCAGTGTTGGACAGGGGGGCAATGAGCAGTTCTTC; CDR3aa: CASSVGQGGNEQFF
abundance: -; v_gene: TRBV2; d_gene: -; j_gene: TRBJ1-5; CDR3nt: TGTGCCAGCAGTGAAGCGGGGGGTCAGCCCCAGCATTTT; CDR3aa: CASSEAGGQPQHF
abundance: -; v_gene: TRBV5-4; d_gene: TRBD1; j_gene: TRBJ1-1; CDR3nt: TGTGCCAGCAACTCGGGACCCGGGACAGGAAAAGGAGCTTTCTTT; CDR3aa: CASNSGPGTGKGAFF
abundance: -; v_gene: TRBV6-1; d_gene: -; j_gene: TRBJ1-2; CDR3nt: TGTGCCAGCAGTACCCAGGGGTCCAACTATGGCTACACCTTC; CDR3aa: CASSTQGSNYGYTF
abundance: -; v_gene: TRBV7-9; d_gene: -; j_gene: TRBJ1-2; CDR3nt: TGTGCCAGCAGCTTAGATGAGGCACGGAGGACCACGGGCTACACCTTC; CDR3aa: CASSLDEARRTTGYTF
abundance: once; v_gene: TRBV11-2; d_gene: -; j_gene: TRBJ2-1; CDR3nt: TGTGCCAGCAGCTTAGTGCGGGGCGGGGTAGCCTACAATGAGCAGTTCTTC; CDR3aa: CASSLVRGGVAYNEQFF
abundance: once; v_gene: TRBV6-1; d_gene: TRBD2; j_gene: TRBJ2-7; CDR3nt: TGTGCCAGCAGTGAAAAGGCTAGCGGGAGTAGGGGGCAGTACTTC; CDR3aa: CASSEKASGSRGQYF
abundance: few; v_gene: TRBV7-9; d_gene: TRBD1; j_gene: TRBJ1-2; CDR3nt: TGTGCCAGCAGCAAGACAGGGTATGGCTACACCTTC; CDR3aa: CASSKTGYGYTF
abundance: -; v_gene: TRBV6-5; d_gene: TRBD1; j_gene: TRBJ1-1; CDR3nt: TGTGCCAGCAGTAAACAGGGGTTCACTGAAGCTTTCTTT; CDR3aa: CASSKQGFTEAFF
abundance: once; v_gene: TRBV29-1; d_gene: -; j_gene: TRBJ1-1; CDR3nt: TGCAGCGTTGCCGACATGAACACTGAAGCTTTCTTT; CDR3aa: CSVADMNTEAFF
abundance: -; v_gene: TRBV30; d_gene: -; j_gene: TRBJ1-1; CDR3nt: TGTGCCTGGAGTGTACTCGGAGTTGGCACTGAAGCTTTCTTT; CDR3aa: CAWSVLGVGTEAFF
abundance: -; v_gene: TRBV10-2; d_gene: TRBD2; j_gene: TRBJ2-5; CDR3nt: TGCGCCAGCAGTGAGAGGGCGGGAGGTAGAGAGACCCAGTACTTC; CDR3aa: CASSERAGGRETQYF
abundance: -; v_gene: TRBV7-6; d_gene: TRBD2; j_gene: TRBJ2-1; CDR3nt: TGTGCCAGCAGCTTAGGGACTAGCGGGGGAAATGAGCAGTTCTTC; CDR3aa: CASSLGTSGGNEQFF
abundance: -; v_gene: TRBV6-1; d_gene: -; j_gene: TRBJ1-2; CDR3nt: TGTGCCAGCATCATCGGGTCGGGCTATGGCTACACCTTC; CDR3aa: CASIIGSGYGYTF
abundance: -; v_gene: TRBV4-1; d_gene: -; j_gene: TRBJ1-4; CDR3nt: TGCGCCAGCAGCACCGACAGCCTGAATGAAAAACTGTTTTTT; CDR3aa: CASSTDSLNEKLFF
abundance: -; v_gene: TRBV25-1; d_gene: -; j_gene: TRBJ2-5; CDR3nt: TGTGCCAGCAGTCGGGGGGCCCCCCAGTACTTC; CDR3aa: CASSRGAPQYF
abundance: -; v_gene: TRBV18; d_gene: -; j_gene: TRBJ1-2; CDR3nt: TGTGCCAGCTCATCAGCGGGGTCCCAGGGGACCTATGGCTACACCTTC; CDR3aa: CASSSAGSQGTYGYTF
abundance: -; v_gene: TRBV6-4; d_gene: TRBD2; j_gene: TRBJ2-4; CDR3nt: TGTGCCAGCAGTGACGTAGCGGGAGTAGGTAAAAACATTCAGTACTTC; CDR3aa: CASSDVAGVGKNIQYF
abundance: -; v_gene: TRBV15; d_gene: TRBD2; j_gene: TRBJ2-1; CDR3nt: TGTGCCACCAGGACTAGCGGGACGTACAATGAGCAGTTCTTC; CDR3aa: CATRTSGTYNEQFF
abundance: -; v_gene: TRBV29-1; d_gene: -; j_gene: TRBJ2-3; CDR3nt: TGCAGCGTAGGACGGGCGCAGGGCCGCACAGATACGCAGTATTTT; CDR3aa: CSVGRAQGRTDTQYF
abundance: -; v_gene: TRBV5-1; d_gene: TRBD1; j_gene: TRBJ1-1; CDR3nt: TGCGCCAGCAGCTTGGGGACAGGGACGAACACTGAAGCTTTCTTT; CDR3aa: CASSLGTGTNTEAFF
abundance: -; v_gene: TRBV10-3; d_gene: -; j_gene: TRBJ2-2; CDR3nt: TGTGCCATCGCTGGGCAAGGACAGTACACCGGGGAGCTGTTTTTT; CDR3aa: CAIAGQGQYTGELFF
abundance: -; v_gene: TRBV5-1; d_gene: TRBD1; j_gene: TRBJ2-7; CDR3nt: TGCGCCAGCAGCTTGTCGGGACAGGGAGGATACGAGCAGTACTTC; CDR3aa: CASSLSGQGGYEQYF
abundance: -; v_gene: TRBV9; d_gene: TRBD2; j_gene: TRBJ2-7; CDR3nt: TGTGCCAGCAGCATAACTAGCGGGAACAACGAGCAGTACTTC; CDR3aa: CASSITSGNNEQYF
abundance: -; v_gene: TRBV6-1; d_gene: TRBD1; j_gene: TRBJ1-2; CDR3nt: TGTGCCAGCATTACCCAGGGGGCCCCTGGCTACACCTTC; CDR3aa: CASITQGAPGYTF
abundance: -; v_gene: TRBV7-3; d_gene: -; j_gene: TRBJ2-1; CDR3nt: TGTGCCAGCAGCGAGGGTATCGGCCCCTACAATGAGCAGTTCTTC; CDR3aa: CASSEGIGPYNEQFF